A selection of T cell receptor beta chains follows, all from one sample in a study of high-grade serous ovarian cancer treatment subgroups. Clones were read by immunoSEQ multiplex PCR, and TCRdb kept only the in-frame ones, dropping some. The sample consists of about 5,800 clones, less than 85% of them appearing once. The specimen sequenced was tumor tissue. The receptors derive from a human donor with high-grade serous ovarian cancer. The CDR3 runs from the conserved cysteine through the conserved F or W. A D gene is named only where the DNA matches it firmly. The size field is filled for only some rows; it gives once, few, many or a size class.

J gene | D gene | clone size | V gene | CDR3 protein | CDR3 DNA
TRBJ2-7 | . | . | TRBV6-5 | CASSYGREQYF | TGTGCCAGCAGTTACGGTCGCGAGCAGTACTTC
TRBJ1-1 | . | . | TRBV7-2 | CASSLSGRQMNTEAFF | TGTGCCAGCAGCTTATCCGGGCGGCAGATGAACACTGAAGCTTTCTTT
TRBJ1-6 | . | . | TRBV27 | CASSLLGFNSPLHF | TGTGCCAGCAGTTTACTGGGGTTCAATTCACCCCTCCACTTT
TRBJ1-2 | TRBD1 | . | TRBV28 | CASSFDRVNGYTF | TGTGCCAGCAGTTTTGACAGGGTCAATGGCTACACCTTC
TRBJ2-4 | . | . | TRBV7-8 | CASSPLSNIQYF | TGTGCCAGCAGCCCCCTGTCAAACATTCAGTACTTC
TRBJ1-5 | . | . | TRBV6-1 | CASSGGGPQHF | TGTGCCAGCAGTGGCGGGGGACCCCAGCATTTT
TRBJ2-7 | . | once | TRBV19 | CASSRGTGYEQYF | TGTGCCAGTAGTAGAGGTACAGGCTACGAGCAGTACTTC
TRBJ1-5 | . | . | TRBV2 | CASSDRFGNQPQHF | TGTGCCAGCAGTGATAGATTTGGCAATCAGCCCCAGCATTTT
TRBJ1-2 | . | . | TRBV6-1 | CASSTRDPYGYTF | TGTGCCAGCAGTACCCGGGACCCCTATGGCTACACCTTC
TRBJ2-1 | . | . | TRBV7-2 | CASSLGNPPYNEQFF | TGTGCCAGCAGCTTAGGGAATCCCCCTTACAATGAGCAGTTCTTC
TRBJ2-1 | . | . | TRBV7-8 | CASSPVMAASNEQFF | TGTGCCAGCAGCCCAGTCATGGCGGCGTCCAATGAGCAGTTCTTC